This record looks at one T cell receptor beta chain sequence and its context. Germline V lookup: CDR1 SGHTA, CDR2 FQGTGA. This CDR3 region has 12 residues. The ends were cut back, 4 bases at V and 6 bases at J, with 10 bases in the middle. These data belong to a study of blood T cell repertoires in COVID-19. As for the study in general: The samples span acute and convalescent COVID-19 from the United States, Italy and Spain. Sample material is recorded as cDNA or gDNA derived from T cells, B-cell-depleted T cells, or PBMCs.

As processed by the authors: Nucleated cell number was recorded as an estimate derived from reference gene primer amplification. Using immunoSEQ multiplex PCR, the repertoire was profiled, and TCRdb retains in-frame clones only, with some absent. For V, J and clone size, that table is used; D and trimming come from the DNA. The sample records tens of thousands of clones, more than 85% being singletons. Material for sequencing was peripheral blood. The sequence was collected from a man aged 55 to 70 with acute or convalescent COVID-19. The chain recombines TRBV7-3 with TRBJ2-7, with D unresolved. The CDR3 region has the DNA TGTGCCAGCAGCTCCCCCCCTTCCGAGCAGTACTTC. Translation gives CASSSPPSEQYF.